Presented here are 10 T cell receptor beta chains from one specimen sequenced in a study of T cell responses to AZD1222 COVID-19 vaccine. The repertoire was sequenced with immunoSEQ multiplex PCR; TCRdb's copy has only in-frame clones and lacks some. Seen here are some 120,000 clones, about 90% observed once, and the top ten hold 1.4% to 1.5%. The source was peripheral blood, collected on day 0 of AZD1222 vaccination. The source of these receptors is an adult in good health.

For this clone: Other DNA sequences of this sample code for an identical CDR3. V is TRBV5-4 and J is TRBJ2-6, with D hard to call. CDR1 is SGHNT and CDR2 is YYREEE in the germline V gene (reference sequence). Deletions cut 0 bases from V and 0 bases from J, with 4 bases between. The length of the CDR3 is 15 residues. The DNA of the CDR3 is TGTGCCAGCAGCTTGGACACCTCTGGGGCCAACGTCCTGACTTTC. Translated, it gives CASSLDTSGANVLTF. The full variable domain, in which reference TRBV5-4 and TRBJ2-6 provide the parts outside the CDR3, is ETGVTQSPTHLIKTRGQQVTLRCSSQSGHNTVSWYQQALGQGPQFIFQYYREEENGRGNFPPRFSGLQFPNYSSELNVNALELDDSALYLCASSLDTSGANVLTFGAGSRLTVL.

V is TRBV5-4 and J is TRBJ2-3; D possibly uses TRBD1 or TRBD2 (6 bases each). Germline CDR1 is SGHNT and CDR2 is YYREEE (reference sequence). There are 14 residues in the CDR3. Trimming took 0 bases from V and 4 from J, leaving 9 bases between them. The CDR3 spells CASSLAGGSDTQYF. The CDR3 DNA is TGTGCCAGCAGCTTGGCCGGGGGCTCAGATACGCAGTATTTT. Full variable domain (remainder filled in from reference TRBV5-4 and TRBJ2-3): ETGVTQSPTHLIKTRGQQVTLRCSSQSGHNTVSWYQQALGQGPQFIFQYYREEENGRGNFPPRFSGLQFPNYSSELNVNALELDDSALYLCASSLAGGSDTQYFGPGTRLTVL.

DNA for the CDR3: TGTGCCAGTAGTCCCCGACAGGGGTTTTTCACTGAAGCTTTCTTT. Its protein is CASSPRQGFFTEAFF. The genes are TRBV19 and TRBJ1-1; TRBD1 aligns across 8 bases. The J segment lost 4 bases and the V segment lost 5 bases, leaving 9 bases of the junction unmatched. This CDR3 region has 15 residues. Germline lookup yields CDR1 LNHDA and CDR2 SQIVND (reference sequence).

This chain connects TRBV6-2 or TRBV6-3 to TRBJ1-1, with TRBD1 as a possible D gene (5 bases). Germline-derived CDR1 and CDR2 are MNHEY and SVGEGT. The V end was cut by 2 bases, the J end by 1 base, with 11 bases between. The CDR3 is 15 amino acids. CDR3 loop: CASSYPWQGNTEAFF. Written as DNA, the CDR3 is TGTGCCAGCAGTTACCCCTGGCAGGGGAACACTGAAGCTTTCTTT.

The chain couples TRBV4-3 to TRBJ2-6; possibly TRBD2 for D (5 bases). Between the trimmed V and J ends, which lost 4 bases and 0 bases, there was a span of 10 bases. This CDR3 is 16 amino acids long. From germline, CDR1 is LGHNA and CDR2 YSLEER. This CDR3 is CASSREGISGANVLTF. In DNA form, the CDR3 reads TGCGCCAGCAGCCGTGAGGGTATCTCTGGGGCCAACGTCCTGACTTTC.

This clone came up a few times. This chain uses TRBV4-3 with TRBJ1-3; weak D call: TRBD1 (6 bases). The CDR3 covers 17 residues. Germline V CDR1 and CDR2: LGHNA, YSLEER. Deletions cut 4 bases from V and 0 bases from J, with 16 bases between. The CDR3 coding sequence is TGCGCCAGCAGCCGACAGGCTTCTCTAACCTCTGGAAACACCATATATTTT. Encoded protein: CASSRQASLTSGNTIYF.

The J gene is TRBJ1-5, the V gene TRBV4-1; no clear D. Germline V lookup: CDR1 MGHRA, CDR2 YSYEKL. CDR3 length equals 14 residues. V lost 0 bases and J lost 6, with 9 bases in between. The CDR3 sequence: CASSQEHLSQPQHF. The CDR3 DNA follows: TGCGCCAGCAGCCAAGAACACCTCTCTCAGCCCCAGCATTTT.

V usage is TRBV28 and J usage is TRBJ2-5, with D unresolved. CDR3 size: 14 residues. Germline V CDR1 and CDR2: MDHEN, SYDVKM. V lost 7 bases, J lost 5 bases, and 17 bases lay in between. The CDR3 protein is CASTTPRTVETQYF. The CDR3 region has the DNA TGTGCCAGCACCACCCCGCGGACGGTGGAGACCCAGTACTTC.

The chain links TRBV10-3 to TRBJ1-6, with D unclear. Trimming removed 6 bases from V and 10 bases from J, with 13 bases in between. In germline, CDR1 is ENHRY, CDR2 SYGVKD. There are 13 residues in the CDR3. CDR3 region: CAISPGNQSPLHF. Here the CDR3 DNA reads TGTGCCATCAGCCCGGGTAACCAATCACCCCTCCACTTT.

V and J are TRBV27 and TRBJ1-6, with D uncertain. The CDR3 is made up of 15 amino acids. The V and J ends lost 5 bases and 8 bases respectively, with 16 bases between them. In germline, CDR1 is MNHEY, CDR2 SMNVEV (reference sequence). CDR3: CASSPFPEEYSPLHF. For the CDR3, the DNA is TGTGCCAGCAGTCCGTTCCCCGAAGAGTATTCACCCCTCCACTTT.